This is a list of T cell receptor beta chains from one sample in a study of blood T cells in healthy people across ages. Each CDR3 protein gets one entry after TCRdb re-called the 5' RACE reads with MiXCR. The sample lists 550,000 to 800,000 distinct CDR3 sequences; roughly 30% were seen once. Material for sequencing was blood. The receptors derive from a woman at least 80 years old in good health. Both conserved end residues are part of each CDR3.

V gene	J gene	CDR3 protein
TRBV9	TRBJ2-7	CASSVATAGAEQYF
TRBV5-1	TRBJ1-3	CASSPGPAGGFGNTIYF
TRBV6-6	TRBJ1-6	CASSYRDSHSPLHF
TRBV5-1	TRBJ2-6	CASSLAGSGGSGANVLTF
TRBV7-3	TRBJ2-2	CASSRDSANTGELFF
TRBV7-2	TRBJ2-1	CASSLGQSGLQFF
TRBV28	TRBJ2-1	CASRKPGLARDEQFF
TRBV20-1	TRBJ1-1	CSARDSGWETEAFF
TRBV7-2	TRBJ2-3	CASSTGPPDTQYF
TRBV19	TRBJ2-3	CASSPSSGTGSTDTQYF
TRBV20-1	TRBJ1-1	CSASTRTGGTEAFF
TRBV16	TRBJ1-5	CASSQSAGNQPQHF
TRBV12-3/TRBV12-4	TRBJ2-6	CASRDGGRVVLAGANVLTF
TRBV7-9	TRBJ2-7	CASNPGQASYEQYF
TRBV5-1	TRBJ2-3	CASRSSGGAVADTQYF
TRBV20-1	TRBJ1-2	CSAKTGGYTF
TRBV20-1	TRBJ1-6	CSAGQGAGSPLHF
TRBV20-1	TRBJ1-1	CSASQTGTRNTEAFF
TRBV5-1	TRBJ2-3	CASSKIRGSGGTDTQYF
TRBV7-9	TRBJ2-2	CASSATGTETTGELFF
TRBV7-8	TRBJ1-2	CASSLAPLFTGGYTF
TRBV20-1	TRBJ2-5	CSAPPPLAGTQETQYF
TRBV4-3	TRBJ2-3	CASSQMGHPSTDTQYF
TRBV7-9	TRBJ2-1	CASSLGLAGDEWFF